The TCR beta chain described here comes from a study of tumor-infiltrating lymphocytes in primary liver carcinoma (dated by TCRdb to 2016 to 2017). In the study overall: Roughly five patients with histopathologically diagnosed primary liver carcinoma underwent surgical resection in China between 2015 and March 2016. Hepatocellular carcinoma (four) or combined HCC and intrahepatic cholangiocarcinoma (one) was present in the five patients, who were three men and two women aged 30 to 69 years. The tumors of the five patients were staged as T1-T3 N0M0, with maximum diameters ranging from about 4.2 to 10 cm. Each sample produced about 3.5 to 7.5 million productive TCRbeta reads, and read depth showed no significant difference between tissue types. Across five regions of each liver tumor, along with adjacent normal tissue and blood, the study brought together TCRbeta repertoire sequencing, expression microarrays and whole-exome sequencing. TCRbeta repertoire sequencing covered approximately 35 specimens from 5 patients: some 25 tumor regions, 5 adjacent noncancerous liver tissues and 5 peripheral blood samples. Technical replicate repertoires showed high reproducibility, with mean shared-clone rates approximately 0.89 and correlation coefficients above 0.95.

Study-wide findings and limitations: Repertoire overlap was higher between tumor regions (mean roughly 35%) than tumor-adjacent (around 17%) or tumor-blood (14%) pairs, consistent with antigen-driven expansion. The top 250 clones made up a significantly larger repertoire fraction in tumors than in blood (p = 0.039). The study included only a few patients, and the authors note findings should be validated in a larger study. Only the TCR beta chain was sequenced, which likely underestimates true repertoire diversity because unpaired alpha chains were not captured. Bulk unsorted samples precluded comparing CD4+ and CD8+ T cell repertoires.

The trim is 4 bases for V and 4 bases for J, with a gap of 14 bases between the germline ends. Taken from the germline V gene, the CDR1 and CDR2 loops are SQVTM and ANQGSEA. The CDR3 measures 14 amino acids from cysteine to phenylalanine. The retained sequence is limited to the CDR3, 42 bases, with the frame set at the first base. Details on this clonotype: The antigen it binds to is not known. The sample holds no much larger clone one base away, and base qualities are not on file.

Using a constant-region primer and ProtoScript II reverse transcriptase, TCRbeta-specific cDNA was reverse-transcribed from around 500 ng total RNA. Three nested multiplex PCR rounds, following a slightly modified ARM-PCR procedure, were used to build the TCRbeta libraries. The first two PCR rounds used multiplex TRBV1-TRBV30 forward primers with a Cbeta reverse primer, each for 10 to 11 cycles. Sample barcodes and Illumina adapters were added in a final 25-cycle PCR using Deep VentR polymerase. Before sequencing, amplicons of 200-500 bp were purified from gel using a QIAquick gel extraction kit. An Illumina HiSeq 2500 was used to sequence the TCRbeta amplicons with 250-bp paired-end reads. On the study's bioinformatics: Reads were quality-trimmed with Trimmomatic v0.33, and paired reads were merged with FLASH v1.2.11 to recover full CDR3 sequences. V, D and J germline segments were assigned to the rearranged TCRbeta sequences by MiGEC v1.2.1b. Clonotype statistics and Shannon-Wiener diversity indices were computed with VDJtools v1.0.0. Except for diversity analysis, only the 250 most abundant clonotypes of each sample were used in subsequent analyses to reduce sampling bias. In TCRdb, the public reads were trimmed at Q25 with fastp and aligned with MiXCR, with productive beta chains retained. Records with the same CDR3 protein are collapsed into one entry carrying the most frequent genes and DNA. What appears here as the V and J calls and clone size reflects TCRdb's work, not the paper's. The sample includes hundreds of thousands of distinct CDR3 sequences, with about 60% observed a single time. The top ten hold around 9.5% of the sample.

TRIzol reagent was used to extract blood RNA from unsorted whole blood, while the DNeasy Blood & Tissue kit provided the germline DNA. At the time of sampling, the patients had chronic HBV infection and had not received any treatment. Before surgery, approximately 3.7 milliliters of peripheral blood were drawn into K2EDTA tubes. The rearranged chain carries TRBV29-1 and TRBJ2-1; perhaps TRBD2 is the D gene, with 6 bases matching. Sequenced: peripheral blood. The clonotype comes from a man aged 40-49 years with primary liver carcinoma and hepatitis B virus infection. CDR3 region: CSVAVVSGYNEQFF. The nucleotide sequence is given as TGCAGCGTTGCTGTAGTTAGCGGTTACAATGAGCAGTTCTTC.